This TCR beta chain was recovered during a study of blood T cell repertoires in COVID-19. Study background: The United States, Italy and Spain supplied acute and convalescent COVID-19 samples.

The V end lost 3 bases, the J end lost 7 bases, and 7 bases lay between the germline ends. Germline V gene data show CDR1 as SNHLY and CDR2 as FYNNEI. The CDR3 is 12 residues long. Original handling: Estimates of nucleated cell counts were drawn from the amplification of reference gene primers. Using immunoSEQ multiplex PCR, the repertoire was profiled, and TCRdb retains in-frame clones only, with some absent. V, J and clone size reflect that table, while D and trimming were determined from the DNA. The table has approximately 75,000 clones, approximately 82% seen once; the top ten hold 7% to 9.5%. The sample comprised peripheral blood. The origin of this receptor is a human donor in a cohort sampled during active COVID-19. The gene calls are TRBV2 and TRBJ1-5, with D unresolved. The CDR3 protein is CASSDREQPQHF. The CDR3 nucleotides read TGTGCCAGCAGTGATAGGGAGCAGCCCCAGCATTTT.